Given below is one T cell receptor beta chain in context. Its antigen is currently unknown. The PCR was carried out with 60 Vbeta primers and 13 Jbeta primers. The protocol was immunoSEQ multiplex PCR, while the TCRdb copy is restricted to in-frame clones and leaves out a portion. The data hold about 130,000 clones, with 17% observed a single time. The source of the sample is a study of cytomegalovirus exposure and HLA in healthy donors. Study results and limitations: What a later analysis showed was that several of the most significant clusters appeared linked to common viral pathogens.

The V end was cut by 1 base, the J end by 0 bases, with 9 bases between. Germline-derived CDR1 and CDR2 are SGDLS and YYNGEE. CDR3 size: 15 residues. The sequenced sample was PBMCs. This receptor was obtained from a female donor in good health and CMV-seropositive. The V gene is TRBV9, the J gene TRBJ2-3; the D is unclear. The CDR3: CASSVLLPSTDTQYF. Written as DNA, the CDR3 is TGTGCCAGCAGCGTACTACTACCTAGCACAGATACGCAGTATTTT.